The 26 T cell receptor beta chains below come from one sample, sequenced in a study of shared clonotypes between healthy human individuals. Clones were sequenced by immunoSEQ multiplex PCR, and TCRdb holds only the in-frame ones, with some missing. In the table there are over 95,000 clones, about 70% of which are singletons. The sample was memory CD8+ T cells sorted from blood. The subset: CD45RO+ cells pooled with CCR7-negative TemRA cells. These receptors were obtained from a woman younger than 45 in good health.

V and J are TRBV10-3 and TRBJ2-6, with D tentatively TRBD2 (5 bases). The germline CDR1 and CDR2 sequences are ENHRY and SYGVKD. The CDR3 length is 17 residues. The V gene lost 3 bases and the J gene lost 2 bases, with 14 bases spanning the gap. The CDR3 loop reads CAISDPEVVPGANVLTF. The CDR3 DNA reads TGTGCCATCAGTGACCCGGAGGTGGTTCCTGGGGCCAACGTCCTGACTTTC.

This clone was observed a handful of times. The chain carries TRBV28 and TRBJ2-7; 8 nucleotides line up with TRBD1. Per the germline V gene, CDR1 is MDHEN and CDR2 is SYDVKM. The V segment lost 1 base and the J segment 5 bases; nucleotides outside the gene matches: 7. This CDR3 region has 15 residues. The DNA for the CDR3 is TGTGCCAGCAGTTTATTCGGGCAGGGGGCGAACGAGCAGTACTTC. It specifies CASSLFGQGANEQYF.

This sequence joins TRBV7-2 and TRBJ2-1; no reliable D call. CDR1 SGHTA and CDR2 FQGNSA come from the germline V gene. The CDR3 is 14 residues long. Trimming left V 5 bases short and J 7 bases short, with 15 bases between. This chain's CDR3 is CASSPDPSWNEQFF. CDR3 DNA: TGTGCCAGCAGCCCAGACCCCTCGTGGAATGAGCAGTTCTTC.

The chain joins TRBV4-1 to TRBJ2-2; perhaps TRBD2 as D (5 bases). This CDR3 contains 16 residues. The ends were cut back, 7 bases at V and 5 bases at J, with 20 bases in the middle. Germline V gene sequence: CDR1 MGHRA, CDR2 YSYEKL. The CDR3 here is CASTYQAELSTGELFF. In nucleotides, the CDR3 is TGCGCCAGCACCTATCAAGCGGAGCTCTCTACCGGGGAGCTGTTTTTT.

This clone was recorded many times. Additional DNA sequences in this sample encode the identical CDR3. This chain uses TRBV6-4 with TRBJ2-3; D not certain. CDR3 size: 13 residues. Germline assignment: CDR1 MRHNA and CDR2 SNTAGT. With 3 bases removed from V and 0 bases from J, the gap between germline ends came to 4 bases. CDR3 protein: CASSEGSTDTQYF. CDR3 in DNA: TGTGCCAGCAGTGAAGGAAGCACAGATACGCAGTATTTT.

This sequence joins TRBV7-9 and TRBJ2-1, with D possibly matching TRBD1 (6 bases). V was cut by 5 bases and J by 7 bases, with 18 bases left in between. This CDR3 is built from 15 residues. The germline V gene encodes CDR1 SEHNR and CDR2 FQNEAQ (reference sequence). The DNA for the CDR3 is TGTGCCAGCAGCGGGGGCCGGGACCGCCCTAATGAGCAGTTCTTC. Its translation: CASSGGRDRPNEQFF.

The rearrangement links TRBV7-4 to TRBJ1-1, with 7 bases identical to TRBD1. This CDR3 region has 14 residues. Germline V gene data show CDR1 as SGHVT and CDR2 as SQSDAQ. J was trimmed by 3 bases and V by 3 bases; bases with no gene match: 4. CDR3 protein: CASSLSRGDTEAFF. The CDR3 DNA reads as TGTGCCAGCAGCTTGTCCAGGGGGGACACTGAAGCTTTCTTT.

This clone was recorded at least ten times. The chain uses TRBV19 and TRBJ2-3; no reliable D call. The CDR3 totals 15 residues. The V end lost 3 bases, the J end lost 2 bases, and 12 bases lay between the germline ends. The germline V gene has CDR1 LNHDA and CDR2 SQIVND (reference sequence). In nucleotides, the CDR3 is TGTGCCAGTAGTATGGGTTCAGGAGTCACAGATACGCAGTATTTT. Residues: CASSMGSGVTDTQYF.

This chain uses TRBV6-5 with TRBJ2-7, with TRBD2 matching 8 bases. CDR1 and CDR2 from the germline V gene are MNHEY and SVGAGI. The CDR3 has 15 amino acids. The V gene end was trimmed by 2 bases and the J gene end by 2 bases; junction bases not matched to a gene: 5. The CDR3 nucleotides are TGTGCCAGCAGTTACAAGGGCGGGAGGACCTACGAGCAGTACTTC. Protein sequence: CASSYKGGRTYEQYF.

The gene calls are TRBV4-1 and TRBJ2-2; D not resolved. V was pared by 4 bases and J by 8 bases, with 8 bases between. Germline V gene lookup returns CDR1 MGHRA and CDR2 YSYEKL. This CDR3 is built from 12 residues. CDR3 bases: TGCGCCAGCAGCCTCCTTGGGGGGGAGCTGTTTTTT. Encoded protein: CASSLLGGELFF.

V and J are TRBV13 and TRBJ2-3; D is tentatively TRBD1 or TRBD2 (5 bases each). The length of the CDR3 is 18 residues. The V end was cut by 5 bases, the J end by 1 base, with 22 bases between. Germline CDR1 and CDR2: PRHDT and FYEKMQ (reference sequence). CDR3 residues: CASSDPGRTGWGTDTQYF. CDR3 sequence (DNA): TGTGCCAGCAGCGATCCGGGACGAACGGGATGGGGCACAGATACGCAGTATTTT.

The V and J genes are TRBV4-2 and TRBJ2-1; TRBD2 aligns across 7 bases. The germline V gene has CDR1 LGHNA and CDR2 YNFKEQ. The CDR3 extends over 16 amino acids. Trimming cost V 0 bases and J 4 bases; bases outside gene matches: 6. The DNA of the CDR3 is TGTGCCAGCAGCCAAGATAGCGCGGGAGCATACAATGAGCAGTTCTTC. Amino acids: CASSQDSAGAYNEQFF.

The CDR3 region has the DNA TGTGCCAGCAGTTCCACCGGGTGGTTGGGCGAGCAGTACTTC. This sequence encodes CASSSTGWLGEQYF. The chain combines TRBV28 with TRBJ2-7; D is unresolved. Germline CDR1 MDHEN, CDR2 SYDVKM. The V end was cut by 4 bases, the J end by 6 bases, with 16 bases between. The CDR3 sequence is 14 residues long.

This clone was seen many times. V usage is TRBV27 and J usage is TRBJ2-1; 7 positions match TRBD2. The CDR3 loop spans 15 amino acids. CDR1 is MNHEY and CDR2 is SMNVEV in the germline V gene (reference sequence). Trimming removed 2 bases from V and 8 bases from J; junction bases left unmatched: 9. The CDR3 reads CASSLGAGVRDEQFF. The CDR3 DNA reads as TGTGCCAGCAGTTTAGGTGCGGGAGTGAGGGATGAGCAGTTCTTC.

This clone was counted between two and nine times. The J gene is TRBJ2-1, the V gene TRBV14, with D unclear. V was cut by 0 bases and J by 2 bases, with 26 bases left in between. CDR3 length equals 21 residues. Germline V gene lookup returns CDR1 SGHDN and CDR2 FVKESK. CDR3 sequence (DNA): TGTGCCAGCAGCCAAGATTTAGGCACTTCCCGAACGGTGGAGCCCTACAATGAGCAGTTCTTC. It translates to CASSQDLGTSRTVEPYNEQFF.

The rearrangement joins TRBV4-1 to TRBJ2-7; TRBD1 agrees at 11 bases. Germline assignment: CDR1 MGHRA and CDR2 YSYEKL. After removal of 4 bases from V and 4 bases from J, the junction contained 6 bases not matched to a gene. CDR3 length: 15 residues. The CDR3 sequence is CASSLSGTGGYEQYF. The DNA of the CDR3 is TGCGCCAGCAGCCTCTCCGGGACAGGGGGTTACGAGCAGTACTTC.

The chain links TRBV18 to TRBJ2-2, with D possibly matching TRBD1 (5 bases). Germline loops: CDR1 KGHSH, CDR2 LQKENI. Trimming pared 3 bases from V and 2 bases from J, leaving 10 bases between. This CDR3 has 15 residues. This CDR3 reads CASSPQGYNTGELFF. The CDR3 bases are TGTGCCAGCTCACCTCAGGGATATAACACCGGGGAGCTGTTTTTT.

J is TRBJ2-7 and V is TRBV28; TRBD2 matches at 14 bases. The V gene end was trimmed by 3 bases and the J gene end by 4 bases; junction bases not matched to a gene: 5. CDR3 size: 16 residues. Germline V gives CDR1 MDHEN, CDR2 SYDVKM. DNA for the CDR3: TGTGCCAGCAGTTTCCCGGGACTAGCGGGAGTATACGAGCAGTACTTC. Protein product: CASSFPGLAGVYEQYF.

This chain uses TRBV2 with TRBJ1-1; no definite D call. The V and J ends lost 7 bases and 5 bases respectively, with 14 bases between them. Germline CDR1 reads SNHLY; CDR2 reads FYNNEI. This CDR3 contains 13 residues. The CDR3 bases are TGTGCCAGCACGATGGGAGGGTGGACTGAAGCTTTCTTT. It codes for CASTMGGWTEAFF.

This clone was seen only a few times. The chain has TRBV7-2 and TRBJ2-1; D remains ambiguous. This CDR3 contains 14 residues. V was shortened by 1 base and J by 7 bases, with 11 bases between the two germline ends. The germline CDR1 and CDR2 sequences are SGHTA and FQGNSA. This CDR3 is CASSLDGWANEQFF. CDR3 nucleotides: TGTGCCAGCAGCTTAGATGGATGGGCGAATGAGCAGTTCTTC.

The chain employs TRBV27 and TRBJ2-7, with a possible D match to TRBD1 (5 bases). Looked up from germline, CDR1 is MNHEY and CDR2 is SMNVEV (reference sequence). The ends were cut back, 2 bases at V and 2 bases at J, with 10 bases in the middle. The CDR3 covers 14 residues. The CDR3, as DNA: TGTGCCAGCAGTTTAGGGGCGGTAGCCTACGAGCAGTACTTC. Translating it yields CASSLGAVAYEQYF.

The chain carries TRBV21-1 and TRBJ1-4. TRBV21-1 is reported as a pseudogene. The CDR3 is 16 amino acids. The CDR3 protein is CASSKGREEKNEKLFF. Written as DNA, the CDR3 is TGTGCCAGCAGCAAAGGGAGGGAAGAGAAGAATGAAAAACTGTTTTTT.

This sequence joins TRBV19 and TRBJ2-1, with 12 positions matching TRBD2. V dropped 10 bases and J dropped 8; count of bases not matched to a gene: 12. CDR1 LNHDA and CDR2 SQIVND come from the germline V gene (reference sequence). The length of the CDR3 is 15 residues. CDR3 protein: CATRTTSGRGDEQFF. The CDR3 coding sequence is TGTGCCACCCGCACGACTAGCGGGAGAGGGGATGAGCAGTTCTTC.

The gene calls are TRBV2 and TRBJ2-1; TRBD2 aligns across 7 bases. V trimming: 7 bases; J trimming: 3 bases; junction bases outside the gene matches: 6. The CDR3 is 14 residues long. Germline V lookup: CDR1 SNHLY, CDR2 FYNNEI. The CDR3 DNA reads as TGTGCCAGCACCTTACTAGCGAACTACAATGAGCAGTTCTTC. It encodes CASTLLANYNEQFF.

The V and J genes are TRBV9 and TRBJ2-5, with D tentatively TRBD1 (6 bases). Germline assignment: CDR1 SGDLS and CDR2 YYNGEE. V was shortened by 4 bases and J by 5 bases, with 15 bases between the two germline ends. The CDR3 loop spans 14 amino acids. The CDR3: CASSPSGVTETQYF. CDR3 nucleotide sequence: TGTGCCAGCAGCCCCTCAGGGGTCACGGAGACCCAGTACTTC.

The chain joins TRBV6-1 to TRBJ2-5; D may be TRBD2 (5 bases). The CDR3 loop spans 13 amino acids. Germline lookup yields CDR1 MNHNS and CDR2 SASEGT. V shed 5 bases and J shed 1 base, with 8 bases lying between them. The CDR3 DNA is TGTGCCAGCAGTAGGGAGACCCAAGAGACCCAGTACTTC. Translation: CASSRETQETQYF.